The 14 T cell receptor beta chains below all came from one sample that was sequenced in a study of blood T cell repertoires in COVID-19. Data came from immunoSEQ multiplex PCR; TCRdb stores just in-frame clones and leaves some out. The profile shows 89,000 or so clones, roughly 88% of them singletons. The source material was peripheral blood. These receptors were taken from a man aged 50-59 years with active COVID-19.

CDR3 in DNA: TGTGCCAGCAGCTTAAGGGAGTCCTACGAGCAGTACTTC. This encodes CASSLRESYEQYF. This chain joins TRBV7-2 and TRBJ2-7; D is possibly TRBD2 (5 bases). The germline V gene encodes CDR1 SGHTA and CDR2 FQGNSA. V was cut by 2 bases and J by 1 base, with 6 bases left in between. This CDR3 region has 13 residues.

Of note for this clone: Other nucleotide sequences in the sample specify the same CDR3. The gene calls are TRBV5-6 and TRBJ1-4, with a possible D match to TRBD1 (5 bases). Germline loops: CDR1 SGHDT, CDR2 YYEEEE. This CDR3 region has 14 residues. V lost 0 bases and J 4 bases, leaving 7 bases between the germline ends. CDR3 residues: CASSLGQLNEKLFF. In DNA form, the CDR3 reads TGTGCCAGCAGCTTGGGACAGCTTAATGAAAAACTGTTTTTT.

V is TRBV9 and J is TRBJ2-3, with D possibly matching TRBD2 (6 bases). In germline, CDR1 is SGDLS, CDR2 YYNGEE. The CDR3 is 15 amino acids. V lost 4 bases, J lost 0 bases, and 12 bases lay in between. The CDR3 here is CASSPSGFSTDTQYF. The CDR3 DNA sequence: TGTGCCAGCAGCCCCAGCGGGTTTAGCACAGATACGCAGTATTTT.

The chain uses TRBV4-2 and TRBJ1-2, with 7 bases identical to TRBD1. CDR3 length: 14 amino acids. V trimming: 4 bases; J trimming: 1 base; junction bases outside the gene matches: 3. CDR1 and CDR2 from the germline V gene are LGHNA and YNFKEQ. The CDR3 nucleotides are TGTGCCAGCAGCCTCGGGACAGTTAACTATGGCTACACCTTC. Protein product: CASSLGTVNYGYTF.

The J gene is TRBJ1-2, the V gene TRBV19; TRBD1 agrees at 7 bases. Germline CDR1 reads LNHDA; CDR2 reads SQIVND (reference sequence). Germline trimming cut 3 bases from V and 10 bases from J; bases unmatched to any gene: 5. This CDR3 region has 12 residues. The CDR3, as DNA: TGTGCCAGTAGTATTCAGGGGGAAGTCTACACCTTC. Its protein product is CASSIQGEVYTF.

The V and J genes are TRBV6-5 and TRBJ1-2; 9 bases line up with TRBD1. Per germline, CDR1 MNHEY and CDR2 SVGAGI. V was pared by 2 bases and J by 5 bases, with 9 bases of the junction left unmatched. This CDR3 is 16 amino acids long. The chain's CDR3 is CASSYPQGARGYGYTF. CDR3 bases: TGTGCCAGCAGTTACCCACAGGGGGCTAGGGGGTATGGCTACACCTTC.

V is TRBV28 and J is TRBJ2-1, with TRBD2 identical over 8 bases. The germline V gene has CDR1 MDHEN and CDR2 SYDVKM. J lost 7 bases, V lost 8 bases, and 22 bases had no gene match. CDR3 length equals 18 residues. DNA for the CDR3: TGTGCCAGCCGTCCTTATTTACGGGGGACTAGGAGTATGAATGAGCAGTTCTTC. Translating it yields CASRPYLRGTRSMNEQFF.

CDR3 coding DNA: TGTGCCAGCCGCCTGGTTGGGGGGGTCACCGGGGAGCTGTTTTTT. This codes for CASRLVGGVTGELFF. The gene calls are TRBV6-6 and TRBJ2-2, with TRBD2 identical over 7 bases. CDR1 is MNHNY, CDR2 SVGAGI, per germline (reference sequence). The CDR3 is made up of 15 amino acids. V dropped 8 bases and J dropped 4; count of bases not matched to a gene: 10.

The J gene is TRBJ1-5, the V gene TRBV27; 7 bases are a match to TRBD1. Germline CDR1 and CDR2: MNHEY and SMNVEV (reference sequence). Unmatched junction bases numbered 11, after V lost 6 bases and J lost 3 bases. The CDR3 has 16 amino acids. The CDR3, as DNA: TGTGCCAGCAGCCCCCGGACAGGCCTCGCCAATCAGCCCCAGCATTTT. Translation: CASSPRTGLANQPQHF.

The rearrangement joins TRBV2 to TRBJ1-1; D unresolved. The V gene lost 8 bases and the J gene lost 2 bases, with 6 bases spanning the gap. This CDR3 contains 11 residues. Germline CDR1 and CDR2: SNHLY and FYNNEI. Written as DNA, the CDR3 is TGTGCCAGCCTTTTCAACACTGAAGCTTTCTTT. Translation gives CASLFNTEAFF.

This sequence joins TRBV5-1 and TRBJ2-2, with D possibly matching TRBD2 (6 bases). Germline assignment: CDR1 SGHRS and CDR2 YFSETQ. The CDR3 contains 14 residues. Trimming took 6 bases from V and 0 from J, leaving 9 bases between them. The chain's CDR3 is CASKGDSNTGELFF. CDR3 in DNA: TGCGCCAGCAAAGGGGACTCGAACACCGGGGAGCTGTTTTTT.

This chain connects TRBV24-1 to TRBJ2-7, with 12 nucleotides matching TRBD2. The CDR3 extends over 19 amino acids. Germline values: CDR1 KGHDR, CDR2 SFDVKD. With 1 base clipped from V and 3 bases from J, the junction kept 12 bases outside the gene matches. The CDR3 nucleotides are TGTGCCACCAGTGATTTCTGGCTAGCGGGAGGGCTGGCCTACTACGAGCAGTACTTC. Translation: CATSDFWLAGGLAYYEQYF.

The chain links TRBV6-5 to TRBJ1-4, with a weak D call TRBD1 (6 bases). The CDR3 totals 16 residues. CDR1 MNHEY and CDR2 SVGAGI come from the germline V gene. V was shortened by 4 bases and J by 8 bases, with 20 bases between the two germline ends. In DNA, the CDR3 is TGTGCCAGCAGTTCCCTGGGGGCAGGGTATGAAGAAAAACTGTTTTTT. This sequence encodes CASSSLGAGYEEKLFF.

The chain links TRBV29-1 to TRBJ2-1; TRBD1 matches at 11 bases. Trimming took 0 bases from V and 5 from J; bases not matched to a gene: 6. Germline CDR1 SQVTM, CDR2 ANQGSEA. The CDR3 spans 16 residues. CDR3 sequence: CSVEERTGGSHNEQFF. As DNA, the CDR3 is TGCAGCGTTGAAGAACGGACAGGGGGCAGCCACAATGAGCAGTTCTTC.